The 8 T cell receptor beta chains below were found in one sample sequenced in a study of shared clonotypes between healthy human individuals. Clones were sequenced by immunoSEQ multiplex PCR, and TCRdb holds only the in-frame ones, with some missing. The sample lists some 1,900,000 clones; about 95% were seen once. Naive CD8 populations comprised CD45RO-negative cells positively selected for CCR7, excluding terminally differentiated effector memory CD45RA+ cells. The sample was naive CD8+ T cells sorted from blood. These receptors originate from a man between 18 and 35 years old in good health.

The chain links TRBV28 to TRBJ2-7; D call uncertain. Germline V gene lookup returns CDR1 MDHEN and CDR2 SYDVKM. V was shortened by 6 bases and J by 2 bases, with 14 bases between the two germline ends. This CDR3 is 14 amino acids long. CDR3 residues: CASSLPGPPYEQYF. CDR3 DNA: TGTGCCAGCAGCCTCCCGGGTCCACCCTACGAGCAGTACTTC.

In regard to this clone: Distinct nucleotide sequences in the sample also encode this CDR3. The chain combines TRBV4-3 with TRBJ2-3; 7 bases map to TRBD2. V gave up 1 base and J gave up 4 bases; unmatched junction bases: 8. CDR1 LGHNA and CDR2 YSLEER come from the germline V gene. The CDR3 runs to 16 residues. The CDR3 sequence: CASSQALAGEADTQYF. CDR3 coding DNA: TGCGCCAGCAGCCAAGCTTTGGCGGGAGAGGCAGATACGCAGTATTTT.

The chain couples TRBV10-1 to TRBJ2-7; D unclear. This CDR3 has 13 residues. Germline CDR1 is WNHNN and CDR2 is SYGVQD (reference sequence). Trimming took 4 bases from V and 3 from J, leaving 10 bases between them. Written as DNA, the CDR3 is TGCGCCAGCAGTGTCGGCATGGGCTACGAGCAGTACTTC. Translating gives CASSVGMGYEQYF.

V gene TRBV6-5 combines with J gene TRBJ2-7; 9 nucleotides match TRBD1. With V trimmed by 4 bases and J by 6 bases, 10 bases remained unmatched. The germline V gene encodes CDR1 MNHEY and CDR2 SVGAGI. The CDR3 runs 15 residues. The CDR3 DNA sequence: TGTGCCAGCAGTTCCCTCCGGACAGGGGTCGGCGAGCAGTACTTC. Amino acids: CASSSLRTGVGEQYF.

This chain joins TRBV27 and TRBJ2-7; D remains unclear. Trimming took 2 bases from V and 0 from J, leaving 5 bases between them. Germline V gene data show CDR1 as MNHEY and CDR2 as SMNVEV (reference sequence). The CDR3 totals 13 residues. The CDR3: CASSLVTSYEQYF. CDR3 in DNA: TGTGCCAGCAGTTTAGTAACCTCCTACGAGCAGTACTTC.

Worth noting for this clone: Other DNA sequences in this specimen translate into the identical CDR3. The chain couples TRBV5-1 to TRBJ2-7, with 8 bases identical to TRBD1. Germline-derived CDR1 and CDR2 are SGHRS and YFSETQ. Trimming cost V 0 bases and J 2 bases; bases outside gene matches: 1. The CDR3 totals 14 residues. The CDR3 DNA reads TGCGCCAGCAGCTTGGGGACAGGGCCCTACGAGCAGTACTTC. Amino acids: CASSLGTGPYEQYF.

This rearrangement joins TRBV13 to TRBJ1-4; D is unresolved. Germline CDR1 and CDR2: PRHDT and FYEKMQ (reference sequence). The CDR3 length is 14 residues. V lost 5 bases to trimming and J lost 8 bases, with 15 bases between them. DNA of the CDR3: TGTGCCAGCAGCCCGGGGATGGGAGAAGAAAAACTGTTTTTT. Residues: CASSPGMGEEKLFF.

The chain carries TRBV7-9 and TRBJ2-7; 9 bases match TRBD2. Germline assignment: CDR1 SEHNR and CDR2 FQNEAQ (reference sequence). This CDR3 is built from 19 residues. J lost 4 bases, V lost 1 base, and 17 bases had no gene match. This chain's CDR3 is CASSLEYPREASGTYEQYF. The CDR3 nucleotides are TGTGCCAGCAGCTTAGAGTACCCTCGGGAGGCTAGCGGGACTTACGAGCAGTACTTC.